These 24 T cell receptor beta chains originate from one sample sequenced in a study of blood T cell repertoires in COVID-19. The assay was immunoSEQ multiplex PCR, and TCRdb's table has in-frame clones only and misses some. The sample consists of about 350,000 clones, roughly 87% of them appearing once. The sequenced sample was PBMCs or T cells enriched from blood (not recorded which). The receptors were gathered from a woman aged 25 to 45 who had recovered from COVID-19.

Worth noting for this clone: The sample has other DNA sequences that encode this CDR3 too. V and J are TRBV20-1 and TRBJ1-1; D unresolved. The germline V gene encodes CDR1 DFQATT and CDR2 SNEGSKA (reference sequence). The CDR3 contains 11 residues. Trimming took 4 bases from V and 2 from J, leaving 5 bases between them. CDR3 nucleotide sequence: TGCAGTGCTACCCATAACACTGAAGCTTTCTTT. It codes for CSATHNTEAFF.

The chain couples TRBV28 to TRBJ1-2, with 11 positions matching TRBD1. V lost 5 bases, J lost 7 bases, and 9 bases stayed unmatched. The CDR3 totals 15 residues. Germline V gene sequence: CDR1 MDHEN, CDR2 SYDVKM. CDR3 coding DNA: TGTGCCAGCAGTCCCCGGACAGGGGGCTTGTTTGGCTACACCTTC. This sequence encodes CASSPRTGGLFGYTF.

This clone was detected a few times. The rearrangement joins TRBV24-1 to TRBJ2-4, with D tentatively TRBD1 (5 bases). The V gene lost 8 bases and the J gene lost 1 base, with 20 bases spanning the gap. CDR3 size: 17 residues. Germline values: CDR1 KGHDR, CDR2 SFDVKD. CDR3 nucleotide sequence: TGTGCCACCATCAACGGAGACAGTTTCTGGGCCAAAAACATTCAGTACTTC. Its translation is CATINGDSFWAKNIQYF.

This clone has a count of ten or more. V gene TRBV14 combines with J gene TRBJ1-6; D is unclear. This CDR3 has 14 amino acids. CDR1 SGHDN and CDR2 FVKESK come from the germline V gene. V shed 7 bases and J shed 5 bases, with 12 bases lying between them. The CDR3 spells CASKKGSHNSPLHF. In DNA form, the CDR3 reads TGTGCCAGCAAGAAAGGGAGCCATAATTCACCCCTCCACTTT.

The J gene is TRBJ1-5, the V gene TRBV28, with TRBD1 matching 7 bases. CDR1 is MDHEN, CDR2 SYDVKM, per germline. V dropped 2 bases and J dropped 6; count of bases not matched to a gene: 10. The CDR3 is 16 residues long. This CDR3 reads CASSLARQGVSQPQHF. CDR3 nucleotide sequence: TGTGCCAGCAGTTTAGCGCGGCAGGGGGTGAGTCAGCCCCAGCATTTT.

V and J are TRBV13 and TRBJ2-3; 7 bases are a match to TRBD1. With V trimmed by 6 bases and J by 2 bases, 8 bases remained unmatched. CDR1 and CDR2 (germline): PRHDT, FYEKMQ (reference sequence). The CDR3 covers 15 residues. The CDR3: CASSTRTGHTDTQYF. In nucleotides, the CDR3 is TGTGCCAGCAGTACCAGGACAGGCCACACAGATACGCAGTATTTT. The whole variable domain, filled in from reference TRBV13 and TRBJ2-3, reads AAGVIQSPRHLIKEKRETATLKCYPIPRHDTVYWYQQGPGQDPQFLISFYEKMQSDKGSIPDRFSAQQFSDYHSELNMSSLELGDSALYFCASSTRTGHTDTQYFGPGTRLTVL.

A single count supports this clone. The CDR3 DNA is TGTGCCAGCAGCTTAGATCAGTCAGGAAGCTATAATTCACCCCTCCACTTT. Residues: CASSLDQSGSYNSPLHF. V gene TRBV11-2 combines with J gene TRBJ1-6; D uncertain. Trimming took 0 bases from V and 3 from J, leaving 12 bases between them. The CDR3 is made up of 17 amino acids. Germline CDR1 and CDR2: SGHAT and FQNNGV. Full variable domain (rest looked up from reference TRBV11-2 and TRBJ1-6): EAGVAQSPRYKIIEKRQSVAFWCNPISGHATLYWYQQILGQGPKLLIQFQNNGVVDDSQLPKDRFSAERLKGVDSTLKIQPAKLEDSAVYLCASSLDQSGSYNSPLHFGNGTRLTVT.

The V and J genes are TRBV13 and TRBJ2-1, with D tentatively TRBD1 (6 bases). The CDR3 loop spans 15 amino acids. Trimming removed 2 bases from V and 0 bases from J, with 8 bases in between. Germline V lookup: CDR1 PRHDT, CDR2 FYEKMQ (reference sequence). The CDR3: CASSLQGNSYNEQFF. As DNA, the CDR3 is TGTGCCAGCAGCTTACAGGGGAACTCCTACAATGAGCAGTTCTTC.

This chain uses TRBV7-8 with TRBJ2-7; 9 bases fit TRBD1. Germline V gene lookup returns CDR1 SGHVS and CDR2 FQNEAQ. The CDR3 has 16 residues. Unmatched junction bases numbered 12, after V lost 5 bases and J lost 4 bases. In DNA, the CDR3 is TGTGCCAGCAGCCACCGAGGGGACAGGGCGATGTACGAGCAGTACTTC. Its protein is CASSHRGDRAMYEQYF.

The gene calls are TRBV7-9 and TRBJ1-2; weak D call: TRBD1 (6 bases). The germline CDR1 and CDR2 sequences are SEHNR and FQNEAQ (reference sequence). Trimming removed 5 bases at V and 4 bases at J, with 11 bases between. The CDR3 has 13 residues. The CDR3 sequence is CASSRTETYGYTF. In DNA, the CDR3 is TGTGCCAGCAGCCGGACAGAGACCTATGGCTACACCTTC. The full variable domain, its missing parts supplied by reference TRBV7-9 and TRBJ1-2, is DTGVSQNPRHKITKRGQNVTFRCDPISEHNRLYWYRQTLGQGPEFLTYFQNEAQLEKSRLLSDRFSAERPKGSFSTLEIQRTEQGDSAMYLCASSRTETYGYTFGSGTRLTVV.

This rearrangement joins TRBV3-1 (or the pseudogene TRBV3-2) to TRBJ2-5; 8 nucleotides agree with TRBD2. The CDR3 spans 19 residues. The germline CDR1 and CDR2 sequences are LGHDT and YNNKEL (reference sequence). The V and J ends lost 3 bases and 0 bases, in that order; junction bases with no gene match: 15. DNA of the CDR3: TGTGCCAGCAGCCATCTTTTAGCGGGGTCCCACCAGTACCAAGAGACCCAGTACTTC. Amino acids: CASSHLLAGSHQYQETQYF.

This chain joins TRBV5-1 and TRBJ2-5; TRBD2 matches 12 bases. CDR1 and CDR2 from the germline V gene are SGHRS and YFSETQ. With V trimmed by 3 bases and J by 5 bases, 5 bases remained unmatched. This CDR3 contains 15 residues. The CDR3 DNA sequence: TGCGCCAGCAGCTCCCTAGCGGGGGGGCCGGAGACCCAGTACTTC. This translates into CASSSLAGGPETQYF.

The chain uses TRBV7-9 and TRBJ1-3; no firm D call. CDR3 length equals 16 residues. The V end lost 1 base, the J end lost 0 bases, and 10 bases lay between the germline ends. Germline V CDR1 and CDR2: SEHNR, FQNEAQ (reference sequence). This CDR3 is CASSLDSPSSGNTIYF. The CDR3 DNA sequence: TGTGCCAGCAGCTTAGACTCACCAAGCTCTGGAAACACCATATATTTT.

This chain links TRBV28 with TRBJ2-4; 7 bases align to TRBD1. The CDR3 has 14 amino acids. Trimming cost V 5 bases and J 4 bases; bases outside gene matches: 5. Germline-derived CDR1 and CDR2 are MDHEN and SYDVKM. CDR3 sequence: CASSRGQAKNIQYF. The CDR3 DNA reads TGTGCCAGCAGTAGAGGACAGGCAAAAAACATTCAGTACTTC. Supplemented by reference TRBV28 and TRBJ2-4, the full variable domain reads DVKVTQSSRYLVKRTGEKVFLECVQDMDHENMFWYRQDPGLGLRLIYFSYDVKMKEKGDIPEGYSVSREKKERFSLILESASTNQTSMYLCASSRGQAKNIQYFGAGTRLSVL.

This clone occurred once. The chain joins TRBV11-2 to TRBJ1-4; D is perhaps TRBD1 (5 bases). V was trimmed by 5 bases and J by 2 bases, leaving 18 bases between them. This CDR3 contains 17 residues. The germline V gene has CDR1 SGHAT and CDR2 FQNNGV. The CDR3 DNA is TGTGCCAGCAGCGAAAGGAGGGGAACCTTCACTAATGAAAAACTGTTTTTT. It encodes CASSERRGTFTNEKLFF.

As to this clone: The same CDR3 can be traced to other DNA sequences in this sample. The chain couples TRBV27 to TRBJ1-5; D gene ambiguous. The V gene's germline CDR1 is MNHEY and CDR2 SMNVEV (reference sequence). The CDR3 has 14 residues. The V end lost 0 bases, the J end lost 5 bases, and 8 bases lay between the germline ends. For the CDR3, the DNA is TGTGCCAGCAGTTTATCAGGGAGCGATCAGCCCCAGCATTTT. Its protein is CASSLSGSDQPQHF.

The chain carries TRBV6-5 and TRBJ1-2; 8 nucleotides agree with TRBD1. This CDR3 is built from 14 residues. The V segment lost 6 bases and the J segment 2 bases; nucleotides outside the gene matches: 5. From germline, CDR1 is MNHEY and CDR2 SVGAGI. The CDR3 nucleotides are TGTGCCAGCAGGCGGACAGGGACGAACTATGGCTACACCTTC. Amino acid sequence: CASRRTGTNYGYTF.

A few counts support this clone. The genes are TRBV6-1 and TRBJ2-3; D unclear. Germline V CDR1 and CDR2: MNHNS, SASEGT. Trimming removed 1 base at V and 8 bases at J, with 7 bases between. The CDR3 is 12 amino acids. CDR3 in amino acids: CASSEGWATQYF. The CDR3 DNA follows: TGTGCCAGCAGTGAAGGGTGGGCTACGCAGTATTTT.

This chain joins TRBV11-2 and TRBJ1-2, with TRBD1 identical over 8 bases. The ends lost 3 bases at V and 6 bases at J; junction bases unmatched: 9. The CDR3 length is 15 residues. Germline V gene data show CDR1 as SGHAT and CDR2 as FQNNGV. The CDR3 reads CASSFSVTGGHGYTF. Here the CDR3 DNA reads TGTGCCAGCAGCTTCTCCGTTACAGGGGGACATGGCTACACCTTC.

This chain uses TRBV28 with TRBJ2-3; 14 bases agree with TRBD2. V shed 5 bases and J 6 bases; nucleotides not matched to a gene: 10. CDR1 is MDHEN, CDR2 SYDVKM, per germline. The CDR3 runs 17 residues. CDR3 in amino acids: CASSKRTSGGSRDTQYF. DNA for the CDR3: TGTGCCAGCAGTAAACGGACTAGCGGGGGGTCCCGGGATACGCAGTATTTT. Full variable domain (outside the CDR3, taken from reference TRBV28 and TRBJ2-3): DVKVTQSSRYLVKRTGEKVFLECVQDMDHENMFWYRQDPGLGLRLIYFSYDVKMKEKGDIPEGYSVSREKKERFSLILESASTNQTSMYLCASSKRTSGGSRDTQYFGPGTRLTVL.

The table lists this clone with a few counts. The CDR3 nucleotides are TGTGCCTGGATCCGAATGGGGGGGCCTCTCTCTGGAAACACCATATATTTT. Translation gives CAWIRMGGPLSGNTIYF. The chain carries TRBV30 and TRBJ1-3, with D possibly TRBD1 on 6 matching bases. The ends were cut back, 4 bases at V and 0 bases at J, with 19 bases in the middle. Germline CDR1 and CDR2: GTSNPN and SVGIG (reference sequence). The CDR3 has 17 residues.

In its sample, this clone was seen once. V and J are TRBV14 and TRBJ1-3; D remains ambiguous. The CDR3 is made up of 14 amino acids. V lost 2 bases and J 2 bases, leaving 7 bases between the germline ends. Germline CDR1 SGHDN, CDR2 FVKESK. The CDR3 nucleotides are TGTGCCAGCAGCCAACGCGGGGCTGGAAACACCATATATTTT. It yields the protein CASSQRGAGNTIYF.

The chain carries TRBV6-1 and TRBJ1-2, with D possibly matching TRBD1 (6 bases). CDR3 length: 13 amino acids. The germline gives CDR1 MNHNS, CDR2 SASEGT. Trimming took 3 bases from V and 8 from J, leaving 13 bases between them. The CDR3, as DNA: TGTGCCAGCAGTGACCGGGGGGCGCGAGGCTACACCTTC. Protein sequence: CASSDRGARGYTF.

This sequence joins TRBV4-3 and TRBJ2-7, with TRBD1 identical over 9 bases. CDR1 LGHNA and CDR2 YSLEER come from the germline V gene. The CDR3 runs 14 residues. J lost 2 bases, V lost 4 bases, and 3 bases had no gene match. The CDR3 coding sequence is TGCGCCAGCAGCCCAAACAGGGGGCCCTACGAGCAGTACTTC. This sequence encodes CASSPNRGPYEQYF.